This T cell receptor (beta chain) stems from a study of cytotoxic CD8 clonotypes in ibrutinib-treated CLL. Study background: The cohort had 10 to 11 relapsed/refractory and around 14 treatment-naive patients, around 18 IGHV unmutated.

Depth targeted 1 in 200,000 to 1 in 1 million T cells, averaging approximately 9.9x coverage per clonotype. Using immunoSEQ multiplex PCR, the repertoire was profiled, and TCRdb retains in-frame clones only, with some absent. The table has 35,000 to 45,000 clones, over 60% seen once. Investigators sourced approximately 1.8 micrograms of genomic DNA from cryopreserved PBMCs for TCR beta libraries. This CDR3 has 17 amino acids. CDR1 SGHRS and CDR2 YFSETQ come from the germline V gene. The V and J ends lost 0 bases and 0 bases respectively, with 16 bases between them. The rearrangement links TRBV5-1 to TRBJ2-7; a weak D match, TRBD2 (6 bases). The origin of this receptor is a human donor with chronic lymphocytic leukemia. The sequences come from PBMCs, collected after 12 months of ibrutinib treatment. The CDR3, as DNA: TGCGCCAGCAGCTTGGCCGTTCGGGGGTCGAGCTCCTACGAGCAGTACTTC. This codes for CASSLAVRGSSSYEQYF.